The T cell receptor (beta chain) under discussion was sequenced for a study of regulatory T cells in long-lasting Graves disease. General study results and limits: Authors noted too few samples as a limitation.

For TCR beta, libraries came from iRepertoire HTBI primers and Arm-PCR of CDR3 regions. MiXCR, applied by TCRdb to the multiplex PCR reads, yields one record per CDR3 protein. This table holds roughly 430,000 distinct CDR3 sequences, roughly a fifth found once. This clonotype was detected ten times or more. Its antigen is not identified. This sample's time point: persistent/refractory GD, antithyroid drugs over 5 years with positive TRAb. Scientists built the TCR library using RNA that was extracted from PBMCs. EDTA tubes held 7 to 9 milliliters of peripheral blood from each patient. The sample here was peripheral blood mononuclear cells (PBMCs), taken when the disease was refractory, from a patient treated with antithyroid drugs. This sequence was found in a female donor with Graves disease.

CDR3 sequence (DNA): TGTGCCAGCAGTTTTGATCGTCCTAGCGGTTACGAGCAGTACTTC. Its protein product is CASSFDRPSGYEQYF. V gene TRBV12-3 or TRBV12-4 combines with J gene TRBJ2-7; 7 bases are a match to TRBD2. The length of the CDR3 is 15 residues. The junction had 9 bases not matched to a gene; V was cut back by 3 bases and J by 4 bases.